The following is a T cell receptor (beta chain) sequence with its context. Its specificity is unknown. Repertoires were generated with immunoSEQ multiplex PCR, while TCRdb's copy carries only in-frame clones and drops some. The sample shows some 99,000 clones, roughly nine tenths of them seen only once. The data stem from a study of T cell responses to AZD1222 COVID-19 vaccine. General study findings and limits: Epitopes outside B.1.351 and B.1.1.7 mutated regions reportedly drew nearly half of spike TCRs. The study found vaccine-associated CD4 TCRs spanning spike, dominant at 160-218 and 743-854. Spike-specific TCR depth and breadth grew after two AZD1222 doses.

The CDR3 has 17 amino acids. From germline, CDR1 is SGHAT and CDR2 FQNNGV. Between the trimmed V and J ends, which lost 1 base and 0 bases, there was a span of 15 bases. The chain is built from TRBV11-2 and TRBJ1-1; D is unclear. The receptor was isolated from an adult in good health. Sample: peripheral blood, taken on day 0 of AZD1222 vaccination. The CDR3 sequence: CASSLGGTVVMNTEAFF. CDR3 sequence (DNA): TGTGCCAGCAGCTTAGGGGGAACGGTCGTTATGAACACTGAAGCTTTCTTT.